This T cell receptor beta chain came from a study of T-cell memory formation after mild COVID-19. Study in general: TCR clustering was largely donor specific. General study points: For second-wave clones that peaked at day 37, SARS-CoV-2 specificity went unverified. CD4+ contracting clones were mainly CM and EM; CD8+ ones, EMRA.

The sample holds many counts of this clonotype. The antigen is not known. Germline V gives CDR1 DFQATT, CDR2 SNEGSKA (reference sequence). The CDR3 spans 13 residues. Losses at the gene ends were 2 bases for V and 3 bases for J; bases not matched to a gene: 1. 5'RACE primed at constant segments yielded TCR alpha and TCR beta cDNA libraries bearing sample barcodes and UMIs. TCRdb recomputed calls from the 5' RACE reads with MiXCR, one row per CDR3 protein. In the table there are roughly 150,000 distinct CDR3 sequences, roughly 13% of which are singletons. The J gene is TRBJ2-5, the V gene TRBV20-1; 9 positions match TRBD2. Sequencing was carried out using PBMCs or a T cell subset sorted from them (not recorded which). The TCR was taken from a man younger than 35 who had mild COVID-19 (a few samples of this study predate the infection). Cell type and time point are not known. The CDR3 nucleotides read TGCAGTGCTAGACCTAGCGGGAAAGAGACCCAGTACTTC. Its translation is CSARPSGKETQYF.